This T cell receptor (beta chain) was obtained from a study of technical replicates of blood from a few donors. Trimming removed 3 bases from V and 8 bases from J, with 14 bases in between. Germline V CDR1 and CDR2: SGHNT, YENEEA. CDR3 size: 15 residues. Some clones are missing from TCRdb's copy, which holds only in-frame ones; the method was immunoSEQ multiplex PCR. The sample has about 54,000 clones, around 94% seen once; the top ten hold around 0.21%. This clonotype was obtained from a human donor in good health. The sample was T cells isolated from PBMCs. The chain combines TRBV11-3 with TRBJ1-6, with D hard to call. The CDR3 here is CASSFLTVGDSPLHF. CDR3 DNA: TGTGCCAGCAGCTTCCTTACAGTCGGGGATTCACCCCTCCACTTT. Supplemented by reference TRBV11-3 and TRBJ1-6, the full variable domain reads EAGVVQSPRYKIIEKKQPVAFWCNPISGHNTLYWYLQNLGQGPELLIRYENEEAVDDSQLPKDRFSAERLKGVDSTLKIQPAELGDSAVYLCASSFLTVGDSPLHFGNGTRLTVT.